These T cell receptor beta chains were read from a single sample in a study of shared clonotypes between healthy human individuals. Profiling relied on immunoSEQ multiplex PCR, and the TCRdb table lists in-frame clones only, not all of them. The profile shows 2 million to 2.5 million clones, more than 80% of them singletons. The sample was naive CD4+ T cells from PBMCs. The receptor set was obtained from a man between 18 and 29 years old in good health. Some clones in this sample may be carry-over from other donors' samples. The conserved cysteine and the conserved F or W are not part of the CDR3 here. D genes are given only for firm matches.

v_call	j_call	d_call	cdr3_aa
TRBV5-1	TRBJ2-3	TRBD2	ASSPGGKAGGDTQY
TRBV6-6	TRBJ1-2	.	ASRQGTTNYGYT
TRBV7-2	TRBJ2-3	.	ASSRNREAQY
TRBV2	TRBJ2-2	.	ASRKLTNTGELF
TRBV29-1	TRBJ2-1	.	SVKGGLRPEQF
TRBV5-1	TRBJ1-1	.	ASSLAGLGTEAF
TRBV18	TRBJ2-5	.	ASSPYRDTQETQY
TRBV5-1	TRBJ2-5	TRBD1	ASSPGTGQETQY
TRBV7-9	TRBJ2-2	.	ATGLQGAGELF
TRBV5-6	TRBJ2-1	TRBD1	ASSLRTGWDEQF
TRBV7-2	TRBJ1-2	.	ASSSTWGSGYT
TRBV2	TRBJ2-3	TRBD1	ASSGQGAATDTQY
TRBV9	TRBJ2-1	.	ASSVSVGYNEQF
TRBV30	TRBJ1-1	.	AWSQGLTTEAF
TRBV4-1	TRBJ2-5	.	ASSQAWALKGTETQY
TRBV9	TRBJ1-2	TRBD1	ASSVGQGDYGYT
TRBV7-3	TRBJ2-2	.	ASSLRESGTGELF
TRBV14	TRBJ2-5	.	ASSQSASGTQY
TRBV5-4	TRBJ2-5	TRBD2	ASSQGLAGGAETQY
TRBV27	TRBJ2-3	TRBD2	ASSFLRGGLTDTQY
TRBV19	TRBJ2-2	.	ASSLDGSRTGELF
TRBV6-5	TRBJ1-2	.	ATTDRRYGYT
TRBV7-2	TRBJ1-4	.	ASSRGGNEKLF
TRBV28	TRBJ2-1	TRBD2	ASITTGGAYNEQF
TRBV6-1	TRBJ2-7	TRBD2	ASSELAGGGYEQY
TRBV15	TRBJ2-6	.	ATSRGSGYTSGANVLT
TRBV28	TRBJ1-2	.	ASSLFSGRWGYT
TRBV2	TRBJ1-6	.	ASSNTGTAHSPLH
TRBV7-9	TRBJ1-4	TRBD1	ASSSRGQGIPRLF
TRBV27	TRBJ2-7	.	ASSPGTSTYEQY
TRBV7-9	TRBJ2-3	TRBD2	ASSLLAGGGDTQY
TRBV19	TRBJ1-2	.	ASSMWSAGLNYGYT
TRBV7-2	TRBJ1-1	.	ASSPPGLGNTEAF
TRBV29-1	TRBJ2-5	.	SVGNRQETQY
TRBV4-1	TRBJ2-2	TRBD2	ASSPTGTSNTGELF
TRBV5-4	TRBJ2-3	TRBD2	ASSRRAAGWVVTQY
TRBV10-3	TRBJ2-7	TRBD2	AISESTSGSYEQY
TRBV5-4	TRBJ2-5	TRBD2	ASSTGTSGLETQY
TRBV7-9	TRBJ1-5	TRBD1	ASSSTGGSQPQH
TRBV18	TRBJ1-1	.	ASSPTPWNTEAF
TRBV7-9	TRBJ2-7	TRBD2	ASSLGTSGSYEQY